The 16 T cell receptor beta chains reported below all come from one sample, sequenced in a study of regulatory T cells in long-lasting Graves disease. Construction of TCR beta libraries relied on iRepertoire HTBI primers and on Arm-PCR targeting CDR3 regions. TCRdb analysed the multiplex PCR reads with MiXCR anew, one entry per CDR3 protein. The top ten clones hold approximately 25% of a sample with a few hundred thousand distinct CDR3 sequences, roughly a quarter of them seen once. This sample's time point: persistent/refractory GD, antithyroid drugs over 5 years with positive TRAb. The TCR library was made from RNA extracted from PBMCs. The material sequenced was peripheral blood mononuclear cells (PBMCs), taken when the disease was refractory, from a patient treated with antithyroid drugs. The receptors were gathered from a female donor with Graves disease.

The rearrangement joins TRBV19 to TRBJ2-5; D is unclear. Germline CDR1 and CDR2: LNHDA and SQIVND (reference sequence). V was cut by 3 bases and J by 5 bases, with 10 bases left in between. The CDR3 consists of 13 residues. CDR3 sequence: CASSISLSETQYF. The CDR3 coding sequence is TGTGCCAGTAGTATCAGCCTGAGTGAGACCCAGTACTTC.

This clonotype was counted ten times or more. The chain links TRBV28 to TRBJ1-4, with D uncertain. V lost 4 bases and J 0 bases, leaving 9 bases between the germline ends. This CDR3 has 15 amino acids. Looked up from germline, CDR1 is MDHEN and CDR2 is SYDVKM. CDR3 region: CASSSRRPTNEKLFF. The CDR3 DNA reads TGTGCCAGCAGTTCGCGGAGGCCAACTAATGAAAAACTGTTTTTT.

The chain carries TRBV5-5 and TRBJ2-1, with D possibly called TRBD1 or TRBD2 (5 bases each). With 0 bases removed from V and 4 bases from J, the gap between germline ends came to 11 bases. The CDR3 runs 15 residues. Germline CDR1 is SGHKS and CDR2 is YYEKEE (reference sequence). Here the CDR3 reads CASSLDGTTYNEQFF. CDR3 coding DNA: TGTGCCAGCAGCTTGGACGGGACCACATACAATGAGCAGTTCTTC.

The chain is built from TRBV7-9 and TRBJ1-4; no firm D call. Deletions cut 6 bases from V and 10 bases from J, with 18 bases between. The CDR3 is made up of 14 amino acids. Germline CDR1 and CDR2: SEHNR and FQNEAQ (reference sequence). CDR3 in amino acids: CASRAQTMDGKLFF. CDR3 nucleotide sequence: TGTGCCAGCAGGGCCCAGACAATGGATGGAAAACTGTTTTTT.

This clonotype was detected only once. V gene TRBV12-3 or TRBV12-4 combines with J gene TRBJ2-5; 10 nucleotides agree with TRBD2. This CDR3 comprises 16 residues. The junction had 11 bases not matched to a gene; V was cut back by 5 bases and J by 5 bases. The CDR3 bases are TGTGCCAGCAGTACGGGACAAGCGGGGGGGGGGGAGACCCAGTACTTC. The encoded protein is CASSTGQAGGGETQYF.

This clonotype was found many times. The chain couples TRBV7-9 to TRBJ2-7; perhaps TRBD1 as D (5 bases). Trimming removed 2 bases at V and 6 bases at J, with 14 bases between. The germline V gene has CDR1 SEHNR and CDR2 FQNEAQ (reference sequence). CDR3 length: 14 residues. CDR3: CASSLQAREGEQYF. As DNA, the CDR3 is TGTGCCAGCAGCTTACAGGCCAGGGAAGGCGAGCAGTACTTC.

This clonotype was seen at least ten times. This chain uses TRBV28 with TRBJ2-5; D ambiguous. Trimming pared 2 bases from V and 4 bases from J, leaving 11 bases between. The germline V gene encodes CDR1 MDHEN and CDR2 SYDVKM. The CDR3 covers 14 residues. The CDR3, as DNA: TGTGCCAGCAGTTTACAGAGGACGGGAGAGACCCAGTACTTC. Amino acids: CASSLQRTGETQYF.

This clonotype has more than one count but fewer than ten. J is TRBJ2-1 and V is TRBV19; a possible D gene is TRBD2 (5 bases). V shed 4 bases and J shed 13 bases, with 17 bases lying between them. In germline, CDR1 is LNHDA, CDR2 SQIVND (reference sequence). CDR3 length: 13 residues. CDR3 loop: CASSKDFSAAQFF. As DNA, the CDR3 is TGTGCCAGTAGTAAGGACTTTTCGGCGGCTCAGTTCTTC.

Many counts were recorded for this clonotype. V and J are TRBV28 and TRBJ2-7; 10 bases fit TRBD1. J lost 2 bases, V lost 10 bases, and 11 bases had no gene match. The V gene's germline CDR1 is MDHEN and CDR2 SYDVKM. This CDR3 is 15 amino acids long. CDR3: CATRSPGQGTYEQYF. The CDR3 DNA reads TGTGCCACCAGGAGCCCGGGACAGGGGACCTACGAGCAGTACTTC. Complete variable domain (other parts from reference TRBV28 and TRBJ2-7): DVKVTQSSRYLVKRTGEKVFLECVQDMDHENMFWYRQDPGLGLRLIYFSYDVKMKEKGDIPEGYSVSREKKERFSLILESASTNQTSMYLCATRSPGQGTYEQYFGPGTRLTVT.

The CDR3 DNA reads as TGTGCCAGCAGCTCGGGGCTTCCTAATCAGCCCCAGCATTTT. Residues: CASSSGLPNQPQHF. The V gene is TRBV7-9, the J gene TRBJ1-5; D possibly corresponds to TRBD1 (5 bases). Germline V gene data show CDR1 as SEHNR and CDR2 as FQNEAQ (reference sequence). The CDR3 consists of 14 residues. Trimming removed 4 bases from V and 4 bases from J, with 11 bases in between.

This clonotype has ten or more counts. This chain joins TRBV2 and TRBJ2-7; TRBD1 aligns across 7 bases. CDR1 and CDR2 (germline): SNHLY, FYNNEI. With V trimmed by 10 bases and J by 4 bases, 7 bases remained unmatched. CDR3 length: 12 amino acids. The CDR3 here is CATMTGRYEQYF. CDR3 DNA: TGTGCCACCATGACAGGGCGGTACGAGCAGTACTTC.

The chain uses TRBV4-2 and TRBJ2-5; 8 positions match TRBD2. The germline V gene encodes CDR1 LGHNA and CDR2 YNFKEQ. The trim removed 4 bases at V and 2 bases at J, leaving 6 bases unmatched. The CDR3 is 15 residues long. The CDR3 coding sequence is TGTGCCAGCAGCCGGGGACTAGAAGGGCAAGAGACCCAGTACTTC. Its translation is CASSRGLEGQETQYF.

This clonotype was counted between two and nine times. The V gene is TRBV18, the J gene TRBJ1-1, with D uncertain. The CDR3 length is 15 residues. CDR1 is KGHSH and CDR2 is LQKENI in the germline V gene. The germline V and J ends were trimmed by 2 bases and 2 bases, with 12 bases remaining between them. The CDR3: CASSPLQRINTEAFF. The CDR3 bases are TGTGCCAGCTCACCATTACAGCGGATAAACACTGAAGCTTTCTTT.

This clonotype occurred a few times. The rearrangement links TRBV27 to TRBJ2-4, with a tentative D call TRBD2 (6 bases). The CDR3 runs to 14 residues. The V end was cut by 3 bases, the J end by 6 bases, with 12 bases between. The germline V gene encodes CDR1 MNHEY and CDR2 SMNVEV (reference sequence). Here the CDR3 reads CASSLGGIRNIQYF. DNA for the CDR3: TGTGCCAGCAGTTTGGGAGGTATTAGAAACATTCAGTACTTC.

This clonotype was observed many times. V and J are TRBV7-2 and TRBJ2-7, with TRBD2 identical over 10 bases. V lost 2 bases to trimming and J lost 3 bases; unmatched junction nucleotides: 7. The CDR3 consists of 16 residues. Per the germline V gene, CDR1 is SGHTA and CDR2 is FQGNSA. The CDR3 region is CASSLSPAGGNYEQYF. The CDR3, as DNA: TGTGCCAGCAGCTTAAGCCCAGCGGGAGGGAACTACGAGCAGTACTTC.

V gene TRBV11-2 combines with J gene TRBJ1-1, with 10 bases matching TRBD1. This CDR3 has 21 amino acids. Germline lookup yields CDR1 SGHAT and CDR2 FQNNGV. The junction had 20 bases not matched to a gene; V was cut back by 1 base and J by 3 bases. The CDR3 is CASSLAGGFFRDRGEYTEAFF. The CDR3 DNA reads TGTGCCAGCAGCTTAGCGGGGGGTTTCTTCCGGGACAGGGGTGAATACACTGAAGCTTTCTTT.